The next 11 T cell receptor beta chains were all read from a single sample in a study of CD8 T cells in Susac syndrome. Random hexamers were used to reverse transcribe about 0.5 to 1 ug of RNA. A single record per CDR3 protein comes from TCRdb applying MiXCR to the immunoSEQ multiplex PCR reads. The repertoire has a few hundred thousand distinct CDR3 sequences, 90% to 95% of them found once; the top ten carry about 0.12%. Material: CD8+ T cells from PBMCs. These receptors were taken from a human donor with multiple sclerosis.

The chain employs TRBV20-1 and TRBJ2-7; 8 positions agree with TRBD1. This CDR3 spans 13 amino acids. Per germline, CDR1 DFQATT and CDR2 SNEGSKA (reference sequence). With V trimmed by 3 bases and J by 4 bases, 5 bases remained unmatched. In DNA, the CDR3 is TGCAGTGCTAGGGACAGGGAAAGGTACGAGCAGTACTTC. It translates to CSARDRERYEQYF.

The V and J genes are TRBV27 and TRBJ1-5, with D unresolved. The ends were cut back, 6 bases at V and 0 bases at J, with 15 bases in the middle. This CDR3 spans 16 amino acids. Germline V gene lookup returns CDR1 MNHEY and CDR2 SMNVEV (reference sequence). CDR3 sequence: CASRPQSGVSNQPQHF. The DNA of the CDR3 is TGTGCCAGCAGACCTCAATCCGGGGTTAGCAATCAGCCCCAGCATTTT.

This chain connects TRBV7-9 to TRBJ2-3; D possibly corresponds to TRBD1 (7 bases). The CDR3 is made up of 18 amino acids. Trimming removed 4 bases at V and 4 bases at J, with 24 bases between. Germline CDR1 reads SEHNR; CDR2 reads FQNEAQ (reference sequence). In nucleotides, the CDR3 is TGTGCCAGCAGCTCTACGTGGGCCGCCGACAGGGACTCAGATACGCAGTATTTT. Its protein product is CASSSTWAADRDSDTQYF.

The chain's CDR3 is CATQLLAGSSTDTQYF. The CDR3 DNA follows: TGTGCCACCCAGTTACTAGCGGGGTCTAGCACAGATACGCAGTATTTT. The rearrangement links TRBV6-5 to TRBJ2-3; TRBD2 matches 10 bases. The CDR3 has 16 residues. Trimming removed 10 bases from V and 0 bases from J; junction bases left unmatched: 10. Looked up from germline, CDR1 is MNHEY and CDR2 is SVGAGI.

The rearrangement uses TRBV5-1 and TRBJ1-6, with D possibly matching TRBD1 (5 bases). This CDR3 is built from 15 residues. Germline CDR1 and CDR2: SGHRS and YFSETQ. The V end was cut by 1 base, the J end by 9 bases, with 14 bases between. The CDR3 DNA sequence: TGCGCCAGCAGCTTGACTGGGCAGGGAATTTCACCCCTCCACTTT. Protein product: CASSLTGQGISPLHF.

The chain couples TRBV7-9 to TRBJ2-2; 9 bases are shared with TRBD1. Trimming took 3 bases from V and 6 from J; bases not matched to a gene: 5. This CDR3 spans 15 amino acids. Germline loops: CDR1 SEHNR, CDR2 FQNEAQ (reference sequence). The chain's CDR3 is CASSLGQGTSGELFF. In DNA, the CDR3 is TGTGCCAGCAGCTTGGGACAGGGAACGTCCGGGGAGCTGTTTTTT. The full variable domain, completed using reference TRBV7-9 and TRBJ2-2, is DTGVSQNPRHKITKRGQNVTFRCDPISEHNRLYWYRQTLGQGPEFLTYFQNEAQLEKSRLLSDRFSAERPKGSFSTLEIQRTEQGDSAMYLCASSLGQGTSGELFFGEGSRLTVL.

This chain connects TRBV25-1 to TRBJ2-5; 7 bases map to TRBD1. In germline, CDR1 is MGHDK, CDR2 SYGVNS. The V and J ends lost 9 bases and 3 bases, in that order; junction bases with no gene match: 4. The CDR3 sequence is 12 residues long. The CDR3 DNA sequence: TGTGCCAGTGGGGACAGCGAAGAGACCCAGTACTTC. This codes for CASGDSEETQYF.

This chain connects TRBV6-5 to TRBJ1-2; D is perhaps TRBD1 (6 bases). V was cut by 0 bases and J by 1 base, with 12 bases left in between. The CDR3 extends over 16 amino acids. Germline CDR1 MNHEY, CDR2 SVGAGI. CDR3 DNA: TGTGCCAGCAGTTACTCCATCCCCAGGGGTAACTATGGCTACACCTTC. Translating gives CASSYSIPRGNYGYTF.

CDR3 sequence reads: CASSESGYNEQFF. The CDR3 nucleotides are TGTGCCAGCAGTGAATCCGGGTACAATGAGCAGTTCTTC. V and J are TRBV25-1 and TRBJ2-1, with D hard to call. There are 13 residues in the CDR3. Germline loops: CDR1 MGHDK, CDR2 SYGVNS. Trimming pared 1 base from V and 4 bases from J, leaving 5 bases between.

The V call is TRBV2, the J call TRBJ1-1; TRBD1 matches 9 bases. CDR3 length equals 13 residues. V was clipped by 5 bases and J by 4 bases; unmatched bases: 2. In germline, CDR1 is SNHLY, CDR2 FYNNEI. The CDR3: CASSWDRATEAFF. The CDR3 DNA reads TGTGCCAGCAGTTGGGACAGGGCCACTGAAGCTTTCTTT.

The chain couples TRBV5-6 to TRBJ1-2; the match to TRBD1 covers 9 bases. Per the germline V gene, CDR1 is SGHDT and CDR2 is YYEEEE. The V segment lost 5 bases and the J segment 3 bases; nucleotides outside the gene matches: 14. This CDR3 is built from 17 residues. The CDR3 sequence is CASRGGTGSLLDYGYTF. CDR3 DNA: TGTGCCAGCAGGGGCGGGACAGGGTCCCTTCTAGACTATGGCTACACCTTC.